This record concerns one T cell receptor beta chain sequence. No antigen is known for it. It has no much larger one-base neighbor in the sample; base qualities were not kept. The cohort consisted of 666 healthy bone marrow donors. All cohort members were sampled while nominally healthy, although unrecorded immune exposures were likely present. The donor was CMV seropositive and belonged to the group of 250 to 350 seropositive cohort members. A peripheral blood sample was provided by each donor, and peripheral blood mononuclear cells were used for TCR beta sequencing. The Qiagen DNeasy Blood Extraction Kit was used to extract genomic DNA from the blood cell samples. The data derive from a study of cytomegalovirus exposure and HLA in healthy donors (TCRdb year 2017). At the level of the whole study: According to an earlier analysis of a few hundred of the donors, about 179 million T cells yielded approximately 120 million unique TCR beta sequences and approximately 280 Gb of sequence data. An early release that covered around 590 HLA-typed donors contained about 300 gigabases of sequencing data and roughly 84 million unique TCR sequences. The genetic ancestry cluster associated with self-reported Caucasian donors included 65% to 90% of the roughly 380 genotyped donors. The study aimed to test whether cataloging public T cell receptors could reveal signatures of past pathogen exposure. The T cell repertoires of 666 subjects were profiled by immunosequencing and related to cytomegalovirus serostatus. In addition to the first cohort of about 650 subjects, a separate validation cohort of 120 different subjects was used. High-throughput TCR immunosequencing, statistical association of individual TCRs with disease status, and machine learning were combined to predict cytomegalovirus infection status. To study patterns of TCR occurrence, a later analysis re-analyzed previously published TCR beta repertoires from around 670 donors and added high-resolution HLA genotyping. The later analysis used no new phenotypic data to find candidate immune exposures, relying instead on TCR beta sequences and their occurrence across donors. To decide whether each TCR beta V gene segment behaved as functional or pseudogenic, an earlier analysis of some 600 of the donors relied on high-throughput TCR beta sequencing. Donor age, sex, ethnicity and CMV serostatus were compiled together with the repertoire data. A later genetic analysis used genome-wide SNP genotypes for about 65% of the roughly 700 donors, treating that subset as a discovery cohort. Every discovery cohort repertoire had been produced on one sequencing platform. Both class I and class II loci were covered by HLA typing, at four-digit resolution. Typing coverage varied by locus: about 620-630 donors for A, B, C, DRB1 and DQB1; under 550 for DQA1; more than 600 for DPA1; around 450 for DPB1. A handful of DR-DQ haplotypes were handled as single units for association and clustering because linkage in the cohort was strong. Across roughly 420 genotyped donors of the cohort, an average of 235,054 unique TCR beta nucleotide sequences per donor were sequenced, and 15% to 20% of those sequences were non-productive.

The library was produced with the immunoSEQ multiplex PCR assay. For the multiplex PCR, a mixture combining 60 forward primers for TCR Vbeta segments and 13 reverse primers for TCR Jbeta segments was used. The CDR3 region of rearranged TCR beta genes was amplified from genomic DNA by a multiplex PCR assay. On the Illumina HiSeq System, the amplified TCR beta libraries were sequenced as 87-base-pair reads. The study's own analysis went as follows. A later analysis tallied roughly 78 million unique TCR beta chains across the 600 to 700 repertoires, and approximately 9.9 million of those chains were shared by two or more donors. Raw reads were error-corrected and collapsed into unique sequences by a nearest-neighbor algorithm in which closely related sequences were merged to remove PCR and sequencing errors. V, D and J gene segments were assigned by aligning CDR3 sequences to IMGT reference sequences. Each retained sequence needed at least a six-nucleotide match to both a V gene segment and a J gene segment. Rearrangements were classified as productive when the CDR3 lacked stop codons and remained in frame with V and J, and all other rearrangements were classified as non-productive. Following IMGT convention, CDR3 was defined as the stretch from the second conserved V-encoded cysteine to the conserved J-encoded phenylalanine. The earlier analysis of 587 of the donors excluded sequences that lacked an unambiguous match to a single V gene segment. An earlier analysis of 500 to 700 of the donors classified V segments as functional when productive rearrangements were above 56.7% and as segregating when the standard deviation between donors was above 5%. A statistical classification framework was built for diagnosing cytomegalovirus status from the catalog of TCR beta chain sequences. V and J gene assignment, in a later analysis, came from comparing TCR nucleotide sequences with IMGT/GENE-DB human TR gene sequences. In a later analysis, CDR3 sequences and most-parsimonious VDJ recombination scenarios were assigned using the TCRdist pipeline. In a later analysis, each TCR beta chain was defined by its CDR3 amino acid sequence together with its V-gene family, and reads without a unique V-gene family were excluded. In a later analysis, around 600 highly shared, low-generation-probability nucleotide sequences were removed to address suspected cross-contamination and a sequencing artifact. In a later analysis, a clonal expansion index was calculated for each public chain from normalized within-repertoire ranks of inferred template counts. Generation probabilities in a later analysis came from a VDJ recombination model fitted to out-of-frame rearrangements, and those results were checked against IGoR. A later analysis scored TCR-TCR, TCR-HLA and TCR-CMV co-occurrence with hypergeometric tests, applying a repertoire-size bias correction to TCR pairs. In a later analysis, false discovery rates were estimated by permuting HLA or CMV assignments 20 times. In a later analysis, co-occurring TCRs were grouped with DBSCAN, and TCRdist sequence similarity was added when clustering was performed within HLA-allele-positive subsets. Repertoires with fewer than 30,000 or more than 120,000 public chains were left out of co-occurrence clustering, as were four to six repertoires with anomalous nucleotide sharing. The clones in this table, taken by TCRdb from immuneACCESS, are in-frame only. Not every clone is retained; where verified, under half of the shortfall comes from an unresolved V gene, and the cause of the rest is unknown. The DNA was the basis for D and trimming; V, J and clone size are from that table. For this sample there are 150,000 or so clones; about three quarters appear just once. Of the sample, about 4.3% is held by the ten largest clones.

In the germline V gene, CDR1 corresponds to MNHNS and CDR2 to SASEGT. The CDR3 numbers 13 residues from cysteine through phenylalanine. Just CDR3 DNA is preserved here, 39 bases in frame from base 1. V and J lose 6 bases and 2 bases, and a span of 5 bases separates them. Study-wide conclusions, independent of this receptor: Broadly in line with IMGT annotations, most TCR beta V segments showed up in productive rearrangements about 87% or about 30% of the time in an earlier analysis of around 550 of the donors. When HLA alleles, especially DR and DQ, strongly co-occurred, TCR associations were difficult to assign to individual alleles. While some public TCRs were present in many individuals, most TCR sequences turned up only very rarely across donors. Roughly uniform sequencing depth across donors was assumed in presence/absence analyses, although this assumption may not hold. In a later analysis, the rate of TCR association differed among HLA loci, with DRB1 alleles having the most associated TCRs and HLA-C alleles having the fewest. For the cohort, immune exposure information was limited to CMV serostatus. The authors suggested that the approach could potentially be generalized to other disease states and immunological phenotypes. Because HLA typing was unavailable for some donors at each locus, only the typed subset was used in association tests. In a later analysis, HLA-associated TCR beta chains showed more clonal expansion and lower generation probabilities than non-associated chains that were equally common. A further reported finding was that TCR beta sequences accurately predicted the HLA-A and HLA-B alleles for most subjects in the first cohort. In a later genetic analysis, a missense DCLRE1C variant was associated with V-gene and J-gene trimming of TCR beta chains, and the association was replicated in an independent cohort. A few of the identified cytomegalovirus-associated TCR beta chains were confirmed in vitro to be specific for cytomegalovirus antigens. In a later genetic analysis, fewer N-insertions in productive TCRs were reported among donors in an Asian-associated ancestry cluster than the approximately 710-donor mean. Because counts were too low, roughly 16 rarely observed V segments, including chromosome 9 orphons, were left out of the earlier analysis of several hundred of the donors. A cluster of highly shared sequence variants was judged likely to represent a technical artifact of the sequencing pipeline. Only TCR beta chains were sequenced in this cohort, and the absence of alpha or paired-chain data limited detectable features. Linkage disequilibrium might explain the correlated functional status among segregating V segments, but an unknown experimental factor could not be ruled out. The study listed 150 to 200 TCR beta chains as associated with cytomegalovirus. Several of the top co-occurrence clusters appeared to be linked to parvovirus B19, influenza, CMV and Epstein-Barr virus, according to a later analysis. Some IMGT-functional V segments, including TRBV6-2 and TRBV6-3, could not be distinguished by the 87-base-pair reads and were therefore excluded. Specific HLA alleles were associated with over 15,000 TCR beta sequences at a false discovery rate of 0.05 in a later analysis. Cytomegalovirus status was reported to be diagnosed by the classifier with high specificity and sensitivity in both the original and validation cohorts. A later analysis found that most CMV-associated TCR beta chains appeared HLA-restricted, with HLA associations seemingly driven largely by CMV exposure.

Recombination linked TRBV6-1 to TRBJ2-6; the D gene is unclear. The sequence came from a man younger than 35 in good health and CMV-seropositive. Sample: PBMCs. The sequence in DNA is TGTGCCAGCAGGTCGGCTGGGGCCAACGTCCTGACTTTC. Its protein is CASRSAGANVLTF.